This entry lists 19 T cell receptor beta chains sequenced from one sample in a study of cytotoxic CD8 clonotypes in ibrutinib-treated CLL. Only in-frame clones appear in the TCRdb table, and some are missing; sequencing was by immunoSEQ multiplex PCR. The top ten hold 10% to 15% of the sample, which has 140,000 or so clones, about 79% seen once. Sample: PBMCs, taken after 12 months of ibrutinib treatment. Every receptor here comes from a human donor with chronic lymphocytic leukemia.

V gene TRBV11-2 combines with J gene TRBJ2-7; no firm D call. The CDR3 covers 14 residues. Germline V gene lookup returns CDR1 SGHAT and CDR2 FQNNGV. Trimming removed 0 bases from V and 2 bases from J, with 8 bases in between. CDR3 bases: TGTGCCAGCAGCTTAGATTTCAGAGCCTACGAGCAGTACTTC. This codes for CASSLDFRAYEQYF.

Only a few counts were recorded for this clone. V is TRBV5-1 and J is TRBJ1-1, with a tentative D call TRBD1 (5 bases). This CDR3 region has 15 residues. Per germline, CDR1 SGHRS and CDR2 YFSETQ. V was pared by 2 bases and J by 5 bases, with 16 bases between. The CDR3 coding sequence is TGCGCCAGCAGCTTAAATGTATACGGGGGTACTGAAGCTTTCTTT. Protein sequence: CASSLNVYGGTEAFF.

The chain links TRBV7-8 to TRBJ1-1; no firm D call. CDR3 length: 16 residues. The V end lost 4 bases, the J end lost 1 base, and 16 bases lay between the germline ends. Germline-derived CDR1 and CDR2 are SGHVS and FQNEAQ. CDR3 nucleotides: TGTGCCAGCAGCTCCACCTATTCGGGCCGGAACACTGAAGCTTTCTTT. Protein product: CASSSTYSGRNTEAFF.

The chain joins TRBV4-2 to TRBJ2-2, with D perhaps matching TRBD1 or TRBD2 (7 bases each). The ends were cut back, 0 bases at V and 7 bases at J, with 18 bases in the middle. CDR3 length: 17 residues. The germline V gene has CDR1 LGHNA and CDR2 YNFKEQ. CDR3: CASSQDQGGGPDGELFF. As DNA, the CDR3 is TGTGCCAGCAGCCAAGATCAGGGGGGAGGGCCGGACGGGGAGCTGTTTTTT.

The chain has TRBV30 and TRBJ2-3, with TRBD1 as a possible D gene (6 bases). The V and J ends lost 8 bases and 3 bases respectively, with 15 bases between them. CDR1 and CDR2 from the germline V gene are GTSNPN and SVGIG (reference sequence). The CDR3 consists of 13 residues. CDR3 nucleotide sequence: TGTGCCGGAAATGGCAGGGGAACAGATACGCAGTATTTT. It is translated as CAGNGRGTDTQYF.

The chain couples TRBV7-9 to TRBJ2-5; either TRBD1 or TRBD2 may supply D (6 bases each). Germline V gene lookup returns CDR1 SEHNR and CDR2 FQNEAQ (reference sequence). This CDR3 has 16 amino acids. Between the trimmed V and J ends, which lost 7 bases and 4 bases, there was a span of 22 bases. The chain's CDR3 is CASTFLVGGTGETQYF. The CDR3 region has the DNA TGTGCCAGCACTTTCCTTGTCGGGGGCACGGGAGAGACCCAGTACTTC.

The V and J genes are TRBV28 and TRBJ2-3; 10 positions match TRBD1. The CDR3 totals 14 residues. Trimming removed 10 bases from V and 5 bases from J; junction bases left unmatched: 9. CDR1 is MDHEN and CDR2 is SYDVKM in the germline V gene. The CDR3 DNA follows: TGTGCCACCTGCAGGGGACAGGGGAAAGATACGCAGTATTTT. Translated: CATCRGQGKDTQYF.

The chain couples TRBV18 to TRBJ2-1; D is undetermined. The V and J ends lost 4 bases and 8 bases respectively, with 12 bases between them. The germline gives CDR1 KGHSH, CDR2 LQKENI. CDR3 length: 13 amino acids. DNA of the CDR3: TGTGCCAGCTCACGAAACTTGGGTTATGAGCAGTTCTTC. This encodes CASSRNLGYEQFF.

V usage is TRBV5-6 and J usage is TRBJ2-5; the D is unclear. The CDR3 spans 12 residues. The V and J ends lost 1 base and 5 bases respectively, with 6 bases between them. Germline-derived CDR1 and CDR2 are SGHDT and YYEEEE. As DNA, the CDR3 is TGTGCCAGCAGCTTGTATATGGAGACCCAGTACTTC. Translated, it gives CASSLYMETQYF. The full variable domain, in which reference TRBV5-6 and TRBJ2-5 provide the parts outside the CDR3, is DAGVTQSPTHLIKTRGQQVTLRCSPKSGHDTVSWYQQALGQGPQFIFQYYEEEERQRGNFPDRFSGHQFPNYSSELNVNALLLGDSALYLCASSLYMETQYFGPGTRLLVL.

This sequence joins TRBV11-3 and TRBJ2-6; 7 bases fit TRBD1. The CDR3 covers 14 residues. Germline-derived CDR1 and CDR2 are SGHNT and YENEEA. Losses at the gene ends were 6 bases for V and 2 bases for J; bases not matched to a gene: 1. The CDR3 DNA reads TGTGCCAGCAGTCAGGGGGCTGGGGCCAACGTCCTGACTTTC. It yields the protein CASSQGAGANVLTF.

The chain carries TRBV7-9 and TRBJ2-5, with TRBD2 matching 9 bases. The CDR3 covers 14 residues. The V gene end was trimmed by 2 bases and the J gene end by 9 bases; junction bases not matched to a gene: 7. CDR1 and CDR2 from the germline V gene are SEHNR and FQNEAQ (reference sequence). The CDR3 nucleotides are TGTGCCAGCAGCTTATGGCTAGCGGGGCAGCCCCAGTACTTC. This sequence encodes CASSLWLAGQPQYF.

The sample holds a few counts of this clone. This rearrangement joins TRBV25-1 to TRBJ1-1; 8 bases are a match to TRBD1. This CDR3 contains 15 residues. Germline loops: CDR1 MGHDK, CDR2 SYGVNS. The ends lost 3 bases at V and 12 bases at J; junction bases unmatched: 15. The CDR3 sequence: CASSDPGQGGITTFF. In DNA form, the CDR3 reads TGTGCCAGCAGTGATCCCGGACAGGGAGGAATTACGACTTTCTTT.

The J gene is TRBJ1-5, the V gene TRBV6-5; D may be TRBD1 (6 bases). With 0 bases removed from V and 2 bases from J, the gap between germline ends came to 8 bases. Germline-derived CDR1 and CDR2 are MNHEY and SVGAGI. This CDR3 is built from 15 residues. The CDR3: CASSYSNRGNQPQHF. The DNA of the CDR3 is TGTGCCAGCAGTTACTCCAACAGGGGCAATCAGCCCCAGCATTTT.

CDR3 residues: CASSIVEGETYEQYF. CDR3 bases: TGTGCCAGTAGTATAGTGGAGGGAGAGACATACGAGCAGTACTTC. This chain links TRBV19 with TRBJ2-7, with D tentatively TRBD2 (6 bases). There are 15 residues in the CDR3. V was clipped by 1 base and J by 4 bases, with 14 bases between them. Germline V gene sequence: CDR1 LNHDA, CDR2 SQIVND (reference sequence).

The chain uses TRBV27 and TRBJ2-3; D perhaps matches TRBD2 (6 bases). This CDR3 comprises 16 residues. The V and J ends lost 1 base and 4 bases respectively, with 15 bases between them. CDR1 and CDR2 (germline): MNHEY, SMNVEV (reference sequence). This CDR3 reads CASSLLGLRGADTQYF. The CDR3 nucleotides read TGTGCCAGCAGTTTATTGGGACTGCGAGGGGCAGATACGCAGTATTTT.

CDR3 bases: TGTGCCAGCAGCCCGGGACAGGGGATGTTTGGCTACACCTTC. Protein product: CASSPGQGMFGYTF. The V call is TRBV27, the J call TRBJ1-2, with 10 bases identical to TRBD1. The CDR3 loop spans 14 amino acids. Looked up from germline, CDR1 is MNHEY and CDR2 is SMNVEV (reference sequence). V shed 6 bases, J shed 7 bases, and the junction held 8 bases outside the gene matches.

The chain has TRBV5-5 and TRBJ2-3, with D hard to call. Germline assignment: CDR1 SGHKS and CDR2 YYEKEE (reference sequence). The V gene lost 7 bases and the J gene lost 6 bases, with 9 bases spanning the gap. The CDR3 totals 11 residues. The CDR3 nucleotides read TGTGCCAGCGGTACAAGGGATACGCAGTATTTT. This sequence encodes CASGTRDTQYF.

V usage is TRBV4-2 and J usage is TRBJ1-3, with D perhaps TRBD1 (6 bases). CDR3 length: 16 amino acids. V was shortened by 2 bases and J by 0 bases, with 11 bases between the two germline ends. CDR1 and CDR2 from the germline V gene are LGHNA and YNFKEQ. This CDR3 is CASSQYGTTSGNTIYF. The DNA for the CDR3 is TGTGCCAGCAGCCAATACGGGACAACCTCTGGAAACACCATATATTTT.

This clone was observed a few times. The chain carries TRBV11-2 and TRBJ2-7; a possible D gene is TRBD2 (5 bases). Germline CDR1 reads SGHAT; CDR2 reads FQNNGV. The CDR3 extends over 15 amino acids. The germline V and J ends were trimmed by 6 bases and 9 bases, with 24 bases remaining between them. In DNA, the CDR3 is TGTGCCAGCAGTCTTAATAGCGTCACAGTCGTTGGGCAGTACTTC. Amino acids: CASSLNSVTVVGQYF.